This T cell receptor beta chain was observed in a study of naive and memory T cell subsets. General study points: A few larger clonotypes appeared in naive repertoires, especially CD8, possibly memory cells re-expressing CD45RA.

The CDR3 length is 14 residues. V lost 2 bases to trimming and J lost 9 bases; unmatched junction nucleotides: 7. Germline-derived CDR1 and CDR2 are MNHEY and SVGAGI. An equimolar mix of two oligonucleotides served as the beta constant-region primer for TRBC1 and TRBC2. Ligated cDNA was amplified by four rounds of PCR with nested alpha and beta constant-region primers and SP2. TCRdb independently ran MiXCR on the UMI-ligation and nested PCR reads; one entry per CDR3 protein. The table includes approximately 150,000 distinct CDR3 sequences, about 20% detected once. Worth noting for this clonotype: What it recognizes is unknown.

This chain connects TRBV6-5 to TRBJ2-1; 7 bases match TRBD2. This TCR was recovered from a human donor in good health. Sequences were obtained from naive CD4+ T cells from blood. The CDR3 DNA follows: TGTGCCAGCAGTTACCGGACTAGAATAGGTGAGCAGTTCTTC. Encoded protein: CASSYRTRIGEQFF.